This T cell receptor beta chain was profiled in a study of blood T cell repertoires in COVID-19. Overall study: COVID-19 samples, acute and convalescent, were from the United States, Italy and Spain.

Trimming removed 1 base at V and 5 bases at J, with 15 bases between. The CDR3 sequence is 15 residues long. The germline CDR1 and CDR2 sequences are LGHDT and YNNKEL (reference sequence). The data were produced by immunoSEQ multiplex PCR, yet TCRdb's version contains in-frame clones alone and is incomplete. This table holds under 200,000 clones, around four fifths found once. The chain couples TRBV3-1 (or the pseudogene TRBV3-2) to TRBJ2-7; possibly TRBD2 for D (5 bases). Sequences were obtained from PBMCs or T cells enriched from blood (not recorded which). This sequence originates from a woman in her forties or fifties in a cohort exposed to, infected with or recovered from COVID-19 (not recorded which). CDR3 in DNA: TGTGCCAGCAGCCAAGGAATGGCGGGTCCCGACGAGCAGTACTTC. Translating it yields CASSQGMAGPDEQYF.